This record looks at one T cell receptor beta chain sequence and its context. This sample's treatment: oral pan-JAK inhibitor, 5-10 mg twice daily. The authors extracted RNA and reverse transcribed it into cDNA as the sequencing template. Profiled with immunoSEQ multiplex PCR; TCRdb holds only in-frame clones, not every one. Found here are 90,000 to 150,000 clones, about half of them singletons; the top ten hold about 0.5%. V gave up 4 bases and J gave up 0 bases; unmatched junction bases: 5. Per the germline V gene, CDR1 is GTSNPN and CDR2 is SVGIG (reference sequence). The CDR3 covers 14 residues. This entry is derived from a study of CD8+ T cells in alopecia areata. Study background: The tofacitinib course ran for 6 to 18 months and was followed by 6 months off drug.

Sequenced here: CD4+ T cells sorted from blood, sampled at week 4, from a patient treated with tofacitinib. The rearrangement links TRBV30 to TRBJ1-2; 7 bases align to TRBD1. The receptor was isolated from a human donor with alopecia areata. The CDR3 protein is CAWTRTGTNYGYTF. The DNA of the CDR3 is TGTGCCTGGACCAGGACAGGTACTAACTATGGCTACACCTTC.